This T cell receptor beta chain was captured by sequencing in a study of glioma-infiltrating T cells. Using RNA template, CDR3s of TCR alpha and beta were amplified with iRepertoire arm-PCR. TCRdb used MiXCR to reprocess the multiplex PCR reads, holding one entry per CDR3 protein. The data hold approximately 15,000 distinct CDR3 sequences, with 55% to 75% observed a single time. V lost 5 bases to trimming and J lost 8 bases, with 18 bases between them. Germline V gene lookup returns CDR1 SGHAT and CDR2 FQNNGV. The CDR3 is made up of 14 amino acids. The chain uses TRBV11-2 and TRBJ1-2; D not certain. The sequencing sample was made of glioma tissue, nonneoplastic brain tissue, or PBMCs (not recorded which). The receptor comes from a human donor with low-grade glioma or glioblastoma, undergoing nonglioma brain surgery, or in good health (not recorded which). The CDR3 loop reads CASSVTTRMWGYTF. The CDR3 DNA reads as TGTGCCAGCAGCGTGACAACAAGAATGTGGGGCTACACCTTC.